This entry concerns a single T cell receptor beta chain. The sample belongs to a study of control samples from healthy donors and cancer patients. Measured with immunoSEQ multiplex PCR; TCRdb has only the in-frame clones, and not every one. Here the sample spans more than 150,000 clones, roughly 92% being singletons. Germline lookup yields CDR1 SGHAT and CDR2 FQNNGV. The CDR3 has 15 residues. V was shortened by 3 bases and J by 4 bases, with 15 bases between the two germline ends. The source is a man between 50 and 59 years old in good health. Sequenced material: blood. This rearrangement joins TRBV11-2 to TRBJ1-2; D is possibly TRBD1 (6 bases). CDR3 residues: CASSLTGSRVYGYTF. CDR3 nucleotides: TGTGCCAGCAGCTTGACAGGCTCGCGCGTCTATGGCTACACCTTC.